The clone carrying this T cell receptor (beta chain) was counted between two and nine times. Its target is unknown. The data belong to a study of cytomegalovirus exposure and HLA in healthy donors. PCR was performed using 60 Vbeta and 13 Jbeta primers. Assay: immunoSEQ multiplex PCR; the TCRdb copy retains only in-frame clones and omits some. The profile shows about 130,000 clones, 80% of them singletons. The CDR3 has 14 residues. Looked up from germline, CDR1 is SGHTA and CDR2 is FQGNSA. Trimming removed 3 bases from V and 4 bases from J, with 10 bases in between. General study points: When analyzed later, a missense DCLRE1C variant was found to be linked to TCR beta V- and J-gene trimming. Indistinguishable V segments such as TRBV6-2 and TRBV6-3 were excluded. Fewer N-insertions (relative to the approximately 670-donor mean) were reportedly seen in an Asian-associated ancestry cluster in a later analysis. In a later analysis, at a false discovery rate of 0.05, 15,000 to 20,000 TCR beta sequences matched HLA alleles.

The V and J genes are TRBV7-2 and TRBJ1-3; a weak D match, TRBD1 (6 bases). The specimen sequenced was PBMCs. This TCR was sampled from a young man in good health and CMV-seropositive. The CDR3 region is CASSLGARGNTIYF. CDR3 DNA sequence: TGTGCCAGCAGCTTGGGGGCGCGGGGAAACACCATATATTTT.